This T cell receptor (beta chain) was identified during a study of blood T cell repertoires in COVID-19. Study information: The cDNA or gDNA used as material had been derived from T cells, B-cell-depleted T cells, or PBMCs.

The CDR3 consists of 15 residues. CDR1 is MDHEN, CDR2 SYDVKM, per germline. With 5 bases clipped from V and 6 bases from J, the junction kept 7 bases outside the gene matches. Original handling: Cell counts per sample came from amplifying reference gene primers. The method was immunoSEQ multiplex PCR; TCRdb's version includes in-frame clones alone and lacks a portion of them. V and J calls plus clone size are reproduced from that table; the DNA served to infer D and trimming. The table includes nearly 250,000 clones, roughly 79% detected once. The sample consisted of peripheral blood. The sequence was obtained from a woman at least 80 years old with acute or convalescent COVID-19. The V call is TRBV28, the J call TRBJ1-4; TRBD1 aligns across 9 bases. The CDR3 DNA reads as TGTGCCAGCAGTGGACAGGGGAAAGGTGATGAAAAACTGTTTTTT. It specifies CASSGQGKGDEKLFF.